Included here is one T cell receptor (beta chain) sequence, with context. Seattle patients were enrolled while actively infected and followed longitudinally. Assay used: immunoSEQ multiplex PCR; TCRdb lists only in-frame clones, some missing. This sample has about 410,000 clones; around 91% occur once, and the top ten carry roughly 1.6%. These data come from a study of blood T cell repertoires in COVID-19. Material: peripheral blood. The source of this sequence is a woman between 35 and 50 years old with COVID-19, enrolled during active disease.

CDR3 bases: TGTGCCAGCAGTTGGGGGGGGGCGCTGGGTTCCGGCTATGGCTACACCTTC. Its translation: CASSWGGALGSGYGYTF. The J gene is TRBJ1-2, the V gene TRBV27, with D perhaps TRBD1 (6 bases). This CDR3 comprises 17 residues. Between the trimmed V and J ends, which lost 4 bases and 4 bases, there was a span of 22 bases. The germline V gene has CDR1 MNHEY and CDR2 SMNVEV (reference sequence).